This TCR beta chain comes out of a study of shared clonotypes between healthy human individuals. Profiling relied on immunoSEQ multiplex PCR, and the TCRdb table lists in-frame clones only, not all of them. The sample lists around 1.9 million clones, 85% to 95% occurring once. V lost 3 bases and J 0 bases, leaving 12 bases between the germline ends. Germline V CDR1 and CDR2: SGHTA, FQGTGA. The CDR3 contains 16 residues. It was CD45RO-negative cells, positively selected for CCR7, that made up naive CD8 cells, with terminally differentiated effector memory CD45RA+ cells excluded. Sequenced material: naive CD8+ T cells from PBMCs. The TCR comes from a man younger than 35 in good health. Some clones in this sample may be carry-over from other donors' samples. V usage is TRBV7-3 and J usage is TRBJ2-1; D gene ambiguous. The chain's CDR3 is CASSFSVGRSYNEQFF. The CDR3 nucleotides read TGTGCCAGCAGCTTCAGCGTCGGGCGCTCCTACAATGAGCAGTTCTTC.